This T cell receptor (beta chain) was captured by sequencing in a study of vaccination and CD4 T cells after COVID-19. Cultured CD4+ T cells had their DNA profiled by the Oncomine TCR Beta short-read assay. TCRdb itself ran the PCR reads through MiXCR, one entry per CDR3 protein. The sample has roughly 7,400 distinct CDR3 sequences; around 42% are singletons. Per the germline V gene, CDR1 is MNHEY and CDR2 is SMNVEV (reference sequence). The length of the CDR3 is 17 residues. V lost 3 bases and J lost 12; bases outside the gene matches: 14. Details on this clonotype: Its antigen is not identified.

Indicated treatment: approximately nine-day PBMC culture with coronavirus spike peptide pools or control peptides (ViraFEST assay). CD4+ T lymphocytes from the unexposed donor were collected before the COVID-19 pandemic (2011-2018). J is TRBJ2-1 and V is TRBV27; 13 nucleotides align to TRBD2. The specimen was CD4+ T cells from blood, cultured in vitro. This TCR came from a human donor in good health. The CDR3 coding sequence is TGTGCCAGCAGTTTCACCCAACTAGCGGGGGGGCTGTACGGGCAGTTCTTC. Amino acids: CASSFTQLAGGLYGQFF.